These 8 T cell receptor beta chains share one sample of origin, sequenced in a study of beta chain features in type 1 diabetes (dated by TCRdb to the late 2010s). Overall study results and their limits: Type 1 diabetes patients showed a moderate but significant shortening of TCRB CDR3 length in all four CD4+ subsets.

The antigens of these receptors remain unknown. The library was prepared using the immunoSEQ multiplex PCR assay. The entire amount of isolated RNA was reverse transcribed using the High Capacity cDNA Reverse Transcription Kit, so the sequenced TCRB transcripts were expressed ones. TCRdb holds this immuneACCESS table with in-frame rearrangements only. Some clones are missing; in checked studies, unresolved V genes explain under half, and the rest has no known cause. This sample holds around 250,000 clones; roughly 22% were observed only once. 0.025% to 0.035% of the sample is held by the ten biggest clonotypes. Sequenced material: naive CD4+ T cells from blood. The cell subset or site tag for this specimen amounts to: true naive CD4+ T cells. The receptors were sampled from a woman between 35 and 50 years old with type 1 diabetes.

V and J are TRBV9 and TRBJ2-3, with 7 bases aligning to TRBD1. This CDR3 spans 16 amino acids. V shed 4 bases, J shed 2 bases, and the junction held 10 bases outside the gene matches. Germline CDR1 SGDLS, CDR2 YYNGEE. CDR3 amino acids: CASSPPGGALTDTQYF. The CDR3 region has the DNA TGTGCCAGCAGCCCCCCAGGGGGAGCACTCACAGATACGCAGTATTTT.

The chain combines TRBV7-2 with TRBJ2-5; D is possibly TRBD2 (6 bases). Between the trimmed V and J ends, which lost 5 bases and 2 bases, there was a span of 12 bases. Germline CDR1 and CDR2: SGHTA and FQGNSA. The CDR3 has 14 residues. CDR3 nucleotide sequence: TGTGCCAGCAGCCCCTCGGGGGTGCAAGAGACCCAGTACTTC. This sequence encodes CASSPSGVQETQYF.

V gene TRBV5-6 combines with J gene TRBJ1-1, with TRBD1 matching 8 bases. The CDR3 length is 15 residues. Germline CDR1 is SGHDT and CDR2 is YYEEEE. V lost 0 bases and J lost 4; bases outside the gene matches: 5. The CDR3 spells CASSLGLTGGTEAFF. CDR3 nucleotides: TGTGCCAGCAGCTTGGGACTTACAGGGGGCACTGAAGCTTTCTTT.

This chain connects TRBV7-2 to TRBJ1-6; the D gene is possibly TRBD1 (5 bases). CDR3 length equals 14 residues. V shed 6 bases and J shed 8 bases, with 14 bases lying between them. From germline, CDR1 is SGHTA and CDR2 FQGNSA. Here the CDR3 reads CASSRGRADSPLHF. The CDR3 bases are TGTGCCAGCAGTCGCGGCAGGGCGGATTCACCCCTCCACTTT.

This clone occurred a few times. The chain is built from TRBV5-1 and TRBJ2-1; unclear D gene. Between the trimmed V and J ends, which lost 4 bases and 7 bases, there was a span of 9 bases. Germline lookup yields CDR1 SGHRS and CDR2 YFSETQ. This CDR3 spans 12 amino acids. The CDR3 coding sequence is TGCGCCAGCAGCAAAAGACAAAATGAGCAGTTCTTC. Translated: CASSKRQNEQFF.

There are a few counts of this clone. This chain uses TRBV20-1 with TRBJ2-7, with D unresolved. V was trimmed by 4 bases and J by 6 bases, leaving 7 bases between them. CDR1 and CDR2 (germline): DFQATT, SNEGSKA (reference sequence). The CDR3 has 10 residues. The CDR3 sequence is CSAIYSEQYF. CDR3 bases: TGCAGTGCTATCTATAGCGAGCAGTACTTC.

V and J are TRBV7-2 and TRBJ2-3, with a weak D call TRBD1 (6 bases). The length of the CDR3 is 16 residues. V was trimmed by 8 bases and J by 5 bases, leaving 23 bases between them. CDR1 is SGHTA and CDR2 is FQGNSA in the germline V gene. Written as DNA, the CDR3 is TGTGCCAGCGGGGGCGGGTACAGGCGGGCAGGAGATACGCAGTATTTT. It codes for CASGGGYRRAGDTQYF.

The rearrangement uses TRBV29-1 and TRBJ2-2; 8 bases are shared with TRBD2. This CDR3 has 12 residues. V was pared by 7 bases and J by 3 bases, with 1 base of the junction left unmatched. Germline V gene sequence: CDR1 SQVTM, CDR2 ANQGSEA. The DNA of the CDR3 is TGCAGCGCCGGGGGGGACACCGGGGAGCTGTTTTTT. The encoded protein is CSAGGDTGELFF.